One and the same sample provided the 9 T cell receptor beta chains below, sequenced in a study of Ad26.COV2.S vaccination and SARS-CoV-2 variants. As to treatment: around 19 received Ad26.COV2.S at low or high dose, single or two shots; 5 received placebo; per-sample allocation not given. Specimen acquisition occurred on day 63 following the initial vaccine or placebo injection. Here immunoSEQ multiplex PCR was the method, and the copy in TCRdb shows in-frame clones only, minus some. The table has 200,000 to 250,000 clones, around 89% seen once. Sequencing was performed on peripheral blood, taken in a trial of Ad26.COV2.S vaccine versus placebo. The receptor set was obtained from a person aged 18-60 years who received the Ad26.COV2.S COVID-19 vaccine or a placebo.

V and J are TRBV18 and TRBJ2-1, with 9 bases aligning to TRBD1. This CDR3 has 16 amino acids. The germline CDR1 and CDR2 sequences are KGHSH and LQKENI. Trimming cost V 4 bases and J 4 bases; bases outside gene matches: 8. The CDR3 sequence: CASSRMGQGNYNEQFF. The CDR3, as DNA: TGTGCCAGCTCACGCATGGGACAGGGCAATTACAATGAGCAGTTCTTC.

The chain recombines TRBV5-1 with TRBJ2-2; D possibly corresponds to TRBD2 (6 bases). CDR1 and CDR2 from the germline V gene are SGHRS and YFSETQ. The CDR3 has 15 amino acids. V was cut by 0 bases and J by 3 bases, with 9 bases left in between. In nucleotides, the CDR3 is TGCGCCAGCAGCTTGGCTTCGGGGGACACCGGGGAGCTGTTTTTT. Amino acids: CASSLASGDTGELFF.

The CDR3 loop reads CASSLGGSGRGGIQYF. Written as DNA, the CDR3 is TGTGCCAGCAGCTTAGGTGGTAGCGGGAGAGGAGGCATTCAGTACTTC. This chain connects TRBV7-2 to TRBJ2-4; 9 bases are a match to TRBD2. Unmatched junction bases numbered 10, after V lost 1 base and J lost 9 bases. From germline, CDR1 is SGHTA and CDR2 FQGNSA. This CDR3 region has 16 residues.

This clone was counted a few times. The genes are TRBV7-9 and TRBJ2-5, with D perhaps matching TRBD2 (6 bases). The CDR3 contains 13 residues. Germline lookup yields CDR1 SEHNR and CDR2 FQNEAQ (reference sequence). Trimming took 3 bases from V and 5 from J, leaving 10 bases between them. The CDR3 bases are TGTGCCAGCAGCTTTGGTGGGGGGGAGACCCAGTACTTC. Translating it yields CASSFGGGETQYF.

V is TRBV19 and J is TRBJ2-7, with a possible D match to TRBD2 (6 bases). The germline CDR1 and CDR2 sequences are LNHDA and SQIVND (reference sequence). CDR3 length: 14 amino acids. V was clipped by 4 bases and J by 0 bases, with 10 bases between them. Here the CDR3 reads CASSTGTFSYEQYF. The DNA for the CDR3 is TGTGCCAGTAGTACCGGGACTTTCTCCTACGAGCAGTACTTC.

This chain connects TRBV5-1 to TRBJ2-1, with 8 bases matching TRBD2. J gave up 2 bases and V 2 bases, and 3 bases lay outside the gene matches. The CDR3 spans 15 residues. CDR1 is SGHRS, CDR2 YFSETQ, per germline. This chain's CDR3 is CASSFSGGTYNEQFF. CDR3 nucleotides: TGCGCCAGCAGCTTCAGCGGGGGTACCTACAATGAGCAGTTCTTC. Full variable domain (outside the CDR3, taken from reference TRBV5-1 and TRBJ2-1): KAGVTQTPRYLIKTRGQQVTLSCSPISGHRSVSWYQQTPGQGLQFLFEYFSETQRNKGNFPGRFSGRQFSNSRSEMNVSTLELGDSALYLCASSFSGGTYNEQFFGPGTRLTVL.

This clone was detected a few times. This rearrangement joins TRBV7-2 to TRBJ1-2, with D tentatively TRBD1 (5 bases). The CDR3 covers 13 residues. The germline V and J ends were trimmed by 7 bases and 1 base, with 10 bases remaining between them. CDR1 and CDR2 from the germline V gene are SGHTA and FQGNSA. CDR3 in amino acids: CASNQQVNYGYTF. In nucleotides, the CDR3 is TGTGCCAGCAACCAACAGGTTAACTATGGCTACACCTTC.

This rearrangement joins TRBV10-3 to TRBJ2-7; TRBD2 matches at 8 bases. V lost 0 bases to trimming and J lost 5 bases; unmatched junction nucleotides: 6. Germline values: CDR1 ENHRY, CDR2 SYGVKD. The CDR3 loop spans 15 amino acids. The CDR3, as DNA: TGTGCCATCAGTGAGTCGAAGCTAGCGGGCCACGAGCAGTACTTC. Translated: CAISESKLAGHEQYF.

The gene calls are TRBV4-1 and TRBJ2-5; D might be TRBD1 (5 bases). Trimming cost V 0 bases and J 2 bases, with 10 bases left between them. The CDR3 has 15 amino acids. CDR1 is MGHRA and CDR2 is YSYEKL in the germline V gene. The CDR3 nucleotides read TGCGCCAGCAGCCAAGAAGGGGCAGATCAAGAGACCCAGTACTTC. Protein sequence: CASSQEGADQETQYF.